This T cell receptor beta chain was retrieved from a study of T cell changes during pregnancy in multiple sclerosis. Per the germline V gene, CDR1 is SGDLS and CDR2 is YYNGEE. Trimming removed 0 bases from V and 8 bases from J, with 11 bases in between. The CDR3 runs to 14 residues. Assay used: immunoSEQ multiplex PCR; TCRdb lists only in-frame clones, some missing. The data hold 70,000 to 95,000 clones, with around 93% observed a single time. The rearrangement joins TRBV9 to TRBJ1-4, with D perhaps TRBD1 (5 bases). Sequencing used peripheral blood, obtained in the second trimester of pregnancy. The clonotype was recovered from a female donor in good health, enrolled as a control in a pregnancy study. The CDR3, as DNA: TGTGCCAGCAGCGTAGATAGGGGTGGAGAAAAACTGTTTTTT. Its protein product is CASSVDRGGEKLFF.